This is a list of T cell receptor beta chains from one sample in a study of response to subunit inactivated influenza vaccine. TCRdb passed the RT-PCR reads through MiXCR, listing each CDR3 protein once. The sample includes roughly 500,000 distinct CDR3 sequences, more than 15% of them seen just once. Material: CD4+ T cells sorted from PBMCs, obtained around 25 months after vaccination. The receptors come from a man aged 50-75 years who received an inactivated influenza vaccine. Each CDR3 is given with its conserved first and last residue. The order of the fields is clone size, J gene, D gene, V gene, CDR3 protein, CDR3 DNA. D genes are given only for firm matches. A clone size is listed for some rows: how often the clone was seen (once, few, many), or a class if it is expanded.

size: many; J: TRBJ1-3; D: NA; V: TRBV20-1; CDR3: CSAPGRGAGNTIYF; DNA: TGCAGTGCGCCGGGACGGGGGGCTGGAAACACCATATATTTT
size: NA; J: TRBJ2-1; D: TRBD2; V: TRBV20-1; CDR3: CSARWGSGSTYNEQFF; DNA: TGCAGTGCTAGATGGGGTAGCGGGAGTACCTACAATGAGCAGTTCTTC
size: many; J: TRBJ1-5; D: NA; V: TRBV20-1; CDR3: CSTRSLREPQHF; DNA: TGCAGTACTCGGAGCCTCAGGGAGCCCCAGCATTTT
size: few; J: TRBJ2-7; D: TRBD1; V: TRBV28; CDR3: CASSLSGDRVYEQYF; DNA: TGTGCCAGCAGTTTGTCCGGGGACAGGGTCTACGAGCAGTACTTC
size: NA; J: TRBJ2-3; D: TRBD2; V: TRBV9; CDR3: CASSVAGETDTQYF; DNA: TGTGCCAGCAGCGTGGCGGGAGAGACAGATACGCAGTATTTT
size: few; J: TRBJ1-1; D: NA; V: TRBV20-1; CDR3: CSAWREEAFF; DNA: TGCAGTGCTTGGAGGGAGGAAGCTTTCTTT
size: few; J: TRBJ2-5; D: NA; V: TRBV7-2; CDR3: CASSFTRDGETQYF; DNA: TGTGCCAGCAGCTTCACACGGGACGGAGAGACCCAGTACTTC
size: many; J: TRBJ1-2; D: TRBD1; V: TRBV11-3; CDR3: CASSSPDRVGSPYYGYTF; DNA: TGTGCCAGCAGCTCGCCTGACAGGGTTGGATCCCCCTACTATGGCTACACCTTC
size: NA; J: TRBJ2-4; D: TRBD2; V: TRBV11-2; CDR3: CASSLDSGLAGLAKNIQYF; DNA: TGTGCCAGCAGCTTAGATTCAGGACTAGCGGGACTAGCCAAAAACATTCAGTACTTC
size: many; J: TRBJ2-7; D: NA; V: TRBV12-3/TRBV12-4; CDR3: CASRVGTVGSEQYF; DNA: TGTGCCAGCAGAGTCGGGACGGTGGGTTCCGAGCAGTACTTC
size: NA; J: TRBJ2-3; D: NA; V: TRBV7-9; CDR3: CASSLDASISTDTQYF; DNA: TGTGCCAGCAGCTTAGACGCTTCGATTAGCACAGATACGCAGTATTTT
size: NA; J: TRBJ2-3; D: NA; V: TRBV5-1; CDR3: CASSPPATQYF; DNA: TGCGCCAGCAGCCCTCCTGCTACGCAGTATTTT
size: NA; J: TRBJ1-6; D: NA; V: TRBV7-9; CDR3: CASSHSDRPGSSPLHF; DNA: TGTGCCAGCAGTCATAGCGACCGGCCGGGAAGCTCACCCCTCCACTTT
size: NA; J: TRBJ2-1; D: NA; V: TRBV6-6; CDR3: CASSYHSNEQFF; DNA: TGTGCCAGCAGTTATCATTCCAATGAGCAGTTCTTC
size: NA; J: TRBJ2-2; D: TRBD2; V: TRBV9; CDR3: CASSALLAGDSGELFF; DNA: TGTGCCAGCAGCGCGTTACTAGCGGGAGACTCCGGGGAGCTGTTTTTT
size: few; J: TRBJ2-1; D: NA; V: TRBV20-1; CDR3: CSATSGSRGGEQFF; DNA: TGCAGTGCTACGAGCGGGTCCCGAGGGGGTGAGCAGTTCTTC
size: few; J: TRBJ1-1; D: NA; V: TRBV7-9; CDR3: CASSLEALGNTEAFF; DNA: TGTGCCAGCAGCTTAGAGGCTTTGGGGAACACTGAAGCTTTCTTT
size: NA; J: TRBJ2-7; D: TRBD1; V: TRBV9; CDR3: CASSVGGTGGYEQYF; DNA: TGTGCCAGCAGCGTAGGGGGGACAGGGGGCTACGAGCAGTACTTC
size: NA; J: TRBJ1-1; D: TRBD1; V: TRBV20-1; CDR3: CSAPTGTGIWMNTEAFF; DNA: TGCAGTGCTCCAACCGGGACAGGTATATGGATGAACACTGAAGCTTTCTTT
size: NA; J: TRBJ1-3; D: NA; V: TRBV25-1; CDR3: CASSDYGNTIYF; DNA: TGTGCCAGCAGTGATTATGGAAACACCATATATTTT
size: NA; J: TRBJ2-5; D: TRBD2; V: TRBV12-3/TRBV12-4; CDR3: CASRTGTSGGLAQYF; DNA: TGTGCCAGCAGAACCGGGACTAGCGGGGGTTTAGCCCAGTACTTC
size: NA; J: TRBJ2-5; D: TRBD2; V: TRBV28; CDR3: CASSPRLAGGSETQYF; DNA: TGTGCCAGCAGTCCCCGACTAGCGGGAGGGTCGGAGACCCAGTACTTC
size: NA; J: TRBJ2-1; D: NA; V: TRBV7-2; CDR3: CASSLQGAGASQFF; DNA: TGTGCCAGCAGCTTACAGGGGGCGGGAGCTTCGCAGTTCTTC
size: few; J: TRBJ1-1; D: NA; V: TRBV7-2; CDR3: CASSPNLRAFF; DNA: TGTGCCAGCAGCCCAAACCTCAGGGCTTTCTTT
size: few; J: TRBJ2-3; D: NA; V: TRBV7-8; CDR3: CASSLRGRGGAASDTQYF; DNA: TGTGCCAGCAGCTTAAGGGGACGTGGGGGGGCCGCTTCAGATACGCAGTATTTT